The 8 T cell receptor beta chains listed next were all sequenced from one sample in a study of shared clonotypes between healthy human individuals. CD8 cells regarded as naive lacked CD45RO, were positively chosen for CCR7, and omitted terminally differentiated effector memory CD45RA+ cells. Sequenced by immunoSEQ multiplex PCR; TCRdb stores in-frame clones only, minus some. The sample has some 2 million clones; about 95% are singletons. The specimen was naive CD8+ T cells sorted from blood. The receptors come from a man aged 18 to 35 in good health.

The chain carries TRBV30 and TRBJ1-2; D possibly corresponds to TRBD1 (6 bases). CDR1 and CDR2 (germline): GTSNPN, SVGIG (reference sequence). V was trimmed by 2 bases and J by 5 bases, leaving 15 bases between them. CDR3 length equals 14 residues. The DNA of the CDR3 is TGTGCCTGGAGTCTTACAGGGTTCGGGTATGGCTACACCTTC. It specifies CAWSLTGFGYGYTF.

The chain couples TRBV6-5 to TRBJ2-1, with a weak D call TRBD2 (5 bases). This CDR3 spans 15 amino acids. V gave up 0 bases and J gave up 4 bases, with 10 bases separating them. CDR1 is MNHEY and CDR2 is SVGAGI in the germline V gene. The CDR3 nucleotides are TGTGCCAGCAGTTACTCGATGGTAGCGTACAATGAGCAGTTCTTC. Translated, it gives CASSYSMVAYNEQFF.

The V and J genes are TRBV5-1 and TRBJ2-7; D may be TRBD1 or TRBD2 (5 bases each). Germline CDR1 SGHRS, CDR2 YFSETQ. CDR3 length equals 15 residues. Deletions cut 3 bases from V and 3 bases from J, with 16 bases between. The chain's CDR3 is CASSSGAGRDYEQYF. The CDR3 DNA reads TGCGCCAGCAGCTCCGGGGCCGGACGAGACTACGAGCAGTACTTC. Based on the CDR3 plus reference TRBV5-1 and TRBJ2-7, the full variable domain is KAGVTQTPRYLIKTRGQQVTLSCSPISGHRSVSWYQQTPGQGLQFLFEYFSETQRNKGNFPGRFSGRQFSNSRSEMNVSTLELGDSALYLCASSSGAGRDYEQYFGPGTRLTVT.

The rearrangement joins TRBV5-8 to TRBJ1-5; a possible D gene is TRBD1 (6 bases). The CDR3 is 15 residues long. The V end lost 1 base, the J end lost 5 bases, and 13 bases lay between the germline ends. Germline V CDR1 and CDR2: SGHTS, YDEGEE. Written as DNA, the CDR3 is TGTGCCAGCAGCTTGTTGGCGAGGGGGGATCAGCCCCAGCATTTT. Protein: CASSLLARGDQPQHF.

The chain employs TRBV11-2 and TRBJ2-1; perhaps D is TRBD1 or TRBD2 (5 bases each). CDR3 length equals 15 residues. V was cut by 1 base and J by 6 bases, with 13 bases left in between. Germline V gene data show CDR1 as SGHAT and CDR2 as FQNNGV. CDR3 DNA: TGTGCCAGCAGCTTAGGGGACGGGTTCCTCAATGAGCAGTTCTTC. Amino acids: CASSLGDGFLNEQFF.

The table lists this clone with a count of one. The chain carries TRBV11-2 and TRBJ2-5; D ambiguous. This CDR3 has 15 residues. V lost 0 bases and J lost 2, with 10 bases in between. CDR1 is SGHAT, CDR2 FQNNGV, per germline. This CDR3 reads CASSLDLAKQETQYF. As DNA, the CDR3 is TGTGCCAGCAGCTTAGATCTGGCAAAACAAGAGACCCAGTACTTC.

The chain recombines TRBV2 with TRBJ2-1; D gene uncertain. The V and J ends lost 3 bases and 8 bases respectively, with 5 bases between them. CDR3 size: 11 residues. CDR1 is SNHLY, CDR2 FYNNEI, per germline. The CDR3 sequence: CASSDSYEQFF. CDR3 nucleotides: TGTGCCAGCAGTGATAGCTATGAGCAGTTCTTC.

The rearrangement uses TRBV6-5 and TRBJ2-7; 11 nucleotides match TRBD2. Germline CDR1 MNHEY, CDR2 SVGAGI. The CDR3 totals 15 residues. V shed 10 bases, J shed 0 bases, and the junction held 8 bases outside the gene matches. This CDR3 is CATWTGLADSYEQYF. As DNA, the CDR3 is TGTGCCACCTGGACGGGACTAGCGGACTCCTACGAGCAGTACTTC.